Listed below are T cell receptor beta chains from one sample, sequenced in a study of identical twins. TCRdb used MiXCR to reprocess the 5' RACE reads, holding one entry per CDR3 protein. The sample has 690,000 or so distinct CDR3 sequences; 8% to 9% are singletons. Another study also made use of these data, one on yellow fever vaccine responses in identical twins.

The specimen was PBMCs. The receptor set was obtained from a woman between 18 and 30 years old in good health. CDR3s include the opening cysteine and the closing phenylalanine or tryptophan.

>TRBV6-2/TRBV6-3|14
CASSPGWGFNEQFF
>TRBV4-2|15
CASSQSGTSSYEQYF
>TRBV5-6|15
CATRRGGGSTDTQYF
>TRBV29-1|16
CSVERFAGGYTDTQYF
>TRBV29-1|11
CSAGSAGEQYF
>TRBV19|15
CASRLQGAVYNEQFF
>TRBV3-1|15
CASSPYRVGIDTQYF
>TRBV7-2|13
CATQGEAYNEQFF
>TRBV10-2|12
CASGGSNQPQHF
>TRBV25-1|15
CASSGAGTGVYEQYF
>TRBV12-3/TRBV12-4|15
CASSHTGTGVYGYTF
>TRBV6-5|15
CASSYNHNSGNTIYF
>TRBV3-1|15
CASSHRLAGTYEQYF
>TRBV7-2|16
CASSLPRDSYSYEQYF
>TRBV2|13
CASSVGQGGTQYF
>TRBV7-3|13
CASSLIKGGEQFF
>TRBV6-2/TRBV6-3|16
CASSYWISTGALEQYF
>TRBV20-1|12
CSAKDGYYEQYF
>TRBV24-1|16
CATSDPGTESYNEQFF
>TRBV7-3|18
CASSLIRLSGGGNNEQFF
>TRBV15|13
CATSRDLKYEQYF
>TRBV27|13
CASSHKGGYEQYF
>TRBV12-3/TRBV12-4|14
CASNPGPGANVLTF
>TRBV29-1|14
CSVDHFREDYGYTF
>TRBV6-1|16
CASSRPFRVGSYEQYF
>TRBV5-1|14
CASSNRPGAGELFF
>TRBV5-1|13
CASSSDYPRAQYF
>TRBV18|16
CASSPPGRGGQETQYF
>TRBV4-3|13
CASSQSFYQPQHF
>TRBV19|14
CASSPSSTNSPLHF
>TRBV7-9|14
CASSKGQAAYEQYF
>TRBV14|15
CASSQVSGSTDTQYF
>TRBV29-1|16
CSVEGTASGSSYEQYF
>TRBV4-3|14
CASSQPGTRNEQFF
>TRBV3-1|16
CASSQGPGLEGDTQYF
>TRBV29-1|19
CSVDLFGTSAAPLGNEQFF
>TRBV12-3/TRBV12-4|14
CASSPFTGGEGYTF
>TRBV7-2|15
CASSPTGVNTGELFF
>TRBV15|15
CATSRDRQNNSPLHF
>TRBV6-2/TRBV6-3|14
CASRRLAETDTQYF